A selection of T cell receptor beta chains follows, all from one sample in a study of blood T cell repertoires in COVID-19. TCRdb's table, derived via immunoSEQ multiplex PCR, lists solely in-frame clones and lacks some. The sample has 95,000 to 150,000 clones, approximately 85% seen once; the top ten hold roughly 30%. The sequencing sample was made of peripheral blood. These receptors all come from a woman of 80 years or more with acute or convalescent COVID-19. Each CDR3 is given with its conserved first and last residue. Fields, in order: clone size, V gene, J gene, D gene, CDR3 DNA, CDR3 protein. The D gene is left open where the match is weak. Size tells how often a clone was seen (once, few, many) or the class of an expanded clone, and some rows leave it out.

clone size: .
V gene: TRBV2
J gene: TRBJ1-4
D gene: .
CDR3 DNA: TGTGCCAGCAGTGAAGGGGGGGTTGATAATGAAAAACTGTTTTTT
CDR3 protein: CASSEGGVDNEKLFF

clone size: .
V gene: TRBV12-1
J gene: TRBJ2-6
D gene: .
CDR3 DNA: TGTGCCAGCAGCTTTTTCCAGGGTTACTCTGGGGCCAACGTCCTGACTTTC
CDR3 protein: CASSFFQGYSGANVLTF

clone size: .
V gene: TRBV15
J gene: TRBJ2-2
D gene: TRBD1
CDR3 DNA: TGTGCCACCAGCAGGGGACAGGGGTTTAAGGACACCGGGGAGCTGTTTTTT
CDR3 protein: CATSRGQGFKDTGELFF

clone size: .
V gene: TRBV4-1
J gene: TRBJ1-2
D gene: TRBD1
CDR3 DNA: TGCGCCAGCAGCCGGGACAGGGGCAATGGCTACACCTTC
CDR3 protein: CASSRDRGNGYTF

clone size: .
V gene: TRBV9
J gene: TRBJ1-6
D gene: TRBD1
CDR3 DNA: TGTGCCAGCAGCTTTGGGACAGGAGTGTCACCCCTCCACTTT
CDR3 protein: CASSFGTGVSPLHF

clone size: .
V gene: TRBV7-9
J gene: TRBJ1-1
D gene: .
CDR3 DNA: TGTGCCAGCAGCCCAGGGCGGGGCTATGGCACTGAAGCTTTCTTT
CDR3 protein: CASSPGRGYGTEAFF

clone size: .
V gene: TRBV12-5
J gene: TRBJ1-5
D gene: .
CDR3 DNA: TGTGCTAGTGGGGGGTTCGAGGGCCGGCCCCAGCATTTT
CDR3 protein: CASGGFEGRPQHF

clone size: few
V gene: TRBV27
J gene: TRBJ2-7
D gene: .
CDR3 DNA: TGTGCCAGCGGGCCAGGGTTCTCCTACGAGCAGTACTTC
CDR3 protein: CASGPGFSYEQYF

clone size: .
V gene: TRBV19
J gene: TRBJ1-5
D gene: TRBD1
CDR3 DNA: TGTGCCAGTGGACAGGCAAATAGCAATCAGCCCCAGCATTTT
CDR3 protein: CASGQANSNQPQHF

clone size: .
V gene: TRBV3-1/TRBV3-2
J gene: TRBJ1-2
D gene: .
CDR3 DNA: TGTGCCAGCAGCCTACGACGAGGGCGCGGGTATGGCTACACCTTC
CDR3 protein: CASSLRRGRGYGYTF

clone size: .
V gene: TRBV3-1/TRBV3-2
J gene: TRBJ1-5
D gene: .
CDR3 DNA: TGTGCCAGCAGCCCTATGAGCAATCAGCCCCAGCATTTT
CDR3 protein: CASSPMSNQPQHF

clone size: .
V gene: TRBV7-3
J gene: TRBJ2-1
D gene: .
CDR3 DNA: TGTGCCAGCAGCTCCCAAGCGGGCTCCTACAATGAGCAGTTCTTC
CDR3 protein: CASSSQAGSYNEQFF

clone size: .
V gene: TRBV19
J gene: TRBJ2-1
D gene: TRBD2
CDR3 DNA: TGTGCCAGTAGTTCGCGGGGGGCCAAAAATGAGCAGTTCTTC
CDR3 protein: CASSSRGAKNEQFF

clone size: .
V gene: TRBV15
J gene: TRBJ1-4
D gene: TRBD1
CDR3 DNA: TGTGCCACCAGCAGAGCTAGGGGGCAGGGTAATGAAAAACTGTTTTTT
CDR3 protein: CATSRARGQGNEKLFF

clone size: .
V gene: TRBV19
J gene: TRBJ1-1
D gene: .
CDR3 DNA: TGTGCCAGTAGTATAGATCCGGGACAGAACACTGAAGCTTTCTTT
CDR3 protein: CASSIDPGQNTEAFF

clone size: .
V gene: TRBV10-3
J gene: TRBJ2-1
D gene: .
CDR3 DNA: TGTGCCATCAGGGAGAGGGGCAATGAGCAGTTCTTC
CDR3 protein: CAIRERGNEQFF

clone size: .
V gene: TRBV6-5
J gene: TRBJ1-4
D gene: TRBD1
CDR3 DNA: TGTGCCAGCAGTACCCCGGGACAGGGCCGAGAAAAACTGTTTTTT
CDR3 protein: CASSTPGQGREKLFF

clone size: .
V gene: TRBV6-5
J gene: TRBJ1-2
D gene: TRBD1
CDR3 DNA: TGTGCCAGCAGGCAACCGGGACAGGGGAGGAATGGCTACACCTTC
CDR3 protein: CASRQPGQGRNGYTF

clone size: .
V gene: TRBV5-4
J gene: TRBJ1-1
D gene: TRBD1
CDR3 DNA: TGTGCCAGCAGGGGACAGGGAAGGAACACTGAAGCTTTCTTT
CDR3 protein: CASRGQGRNTEAFF

clone size: .
V gene: TRBV4-1
J gene: TRBJ2-3
D gene: .
CDR3 DNA: TGCGCCAGCAGCCAAGTCGTCGCGGGGATCACAGATACGCAGTATTTT
CDR3 protein: CASSQVVAGITDTQYF

clone size: .
V gene: TRBV2
J gene: TRBJ1-2
D gene: .
CDR3 DNA: TGTGCCAGCAGTCCTTGGGGAGGCTATGGCTACACCTTC
CDR3 protein: CASSPWGGYGYTF

clone size: .
V gene: TRBV18
J gene: TRBJ2-1
D gene: TRBD1
CDR3 DNA: TGTGCCAGCTCACAGCAACAGGGGCACTACAATGAGCAGTTCTTC
CDR3 protein: CASSQQQGHYNEQFF

clone size: .
V gene: TRBV4-1
J gene: TRBJ1-2
D gene: TRBD1
CDR3 DNA: TGCGCCAGCAGCCAGCCGGGACAGGGTCGAGGCTACACCTTC
CDR3 protein: CASSQPGQGRGYTF

clone size: .
V gene: TRBV5-8
J gene: TRBJ2-7
D gene: TRBD1
CDR3 DNA: TGTGCCAGCAGCTTGAGGGACAGGATCCACGAGCAGTACTTC
CDR3 protein: CASSLRDRIHEQYF

clone size: .
V gene: TRBV28
J gene: TRBJ1-2
D gene: TRBD1
CDR3 DNA: TGTGCCACGGACAGGGGATTGCGGGGCTACACCTTC
CDR3 protein: CATDRGLRGYTF

clone size: once
V gene: TRBV3-1/TRBV3-2
J gene: TRBJ2-1
D gene: TRBD2
CDR3 DNA: TGTGCCAGCAGCCAAGGGGGACTAGCTCAGTTCTTC
CDR3 protein: CASSQGGLAQFF

clone size: .
V gene: TRBV15
J gene: TRBJ2-7
D gene: .
CDR3 DNA: TGTGCCACCAGCAAACAGGGCTACGAGCAGTACTTC
CDR3 protein: CATSKQGYEQYF

clone size: few
V gene: TRBV18
J gene: TRBJ1-1
D gene: .
CDR3 DNA: TGTGCCAGCTCACCATGGAGGGATGGCACTGAAGCTTTCTTT
CDR3 protein: CASSPWRDGTEAFF

clone size: .
V gene: TRBV7-2
J gene: TRBJ1-6
D gene: .
CDR3 DNA: TGTGCCAGCAGCTTGGGACACCCTAATTCACCCCTCCACTTT
CDR3 protein: CASSLGHPNSPLHF

clone size: .
V gene: TRBV7-2
J gene: TRBJ2-2
D gene: .
CDR3 DNA: TGTGCCAGCAGCAATGCAAACGGGTACACCGGGGAGCTGTTTTTT
CDR3 protein: CASSNANGYTGELFF

clone size: once
V gene: TRBV7-2
J gene: TRBJ1-1
D gene: .
CDR3 DNA: TGTGCCAGCAGCTTAAACTGGAGGAACACTGAAGCTTTCTTT
CDR3 protein: CASSLNWRNTEAFF

clone size: .
V gene: TRBV18
J gene: TRBJ2-7
D gene: .
CDR3 DNA: TGTGCCAGCTCATTATCTCTCGACAGGGAGCAGTACTTC
CDR3 protein: CASSLSLDREQYF

clone size: .
V gene: TRBV9
J gene: TRBJ2-2
D gene: .
CDR3 DNA: TGTGCCAGCAGCGTAGAGATCGGACTTTTAACCGGGGAGCTGTTTTTT
CDR3 protein: CASSVEIGLLTGELFF

clone size: .
V gene: TRBV18
J gene: TRBJ1-1
D gene: .
CDR3 DNA: TGTGCCAGCTCACCATTTGGTAGCGCTGAAGCTTTCTTT
CDR3 protein: CASSPFGSAEAFF

clone size: .
V gene: TRBV6-5
J gene: TRBJ1-1
D gene: .
CDR3 DNA: TGTGCCAGCAGAACAGGCGGCACTGAAGCTTTCTTT
CDR3 protein: CASRTGGTEAFF

clone size: few
V gene: TRBV12-3/TRBV12-4
J gene: TRBJ1-1
D gene: .
CDR3 DNA: TGTGCCAGCAGTTTGGGGGGGAGAGCTTTCTTT
CDR3 protein: CASSLGGRAFF

clone size: once
V gene: TRBV18
J gene: TRBJ2-1
D gene: .
CDR3 DNA: TGTGCCAGCTCCTCGTTGTCAGGGCTTTTAAATGAGCAGTTCTTC
CDR3 protein: CASSSLSGLLNEQFF

clone size: .
V gene: TRBV27
J gene: TRBJ1-5
D gene: .
CDR3 DNA: TGTGCCAGCAGCCCCGGGGGGGCGGGAAATCAGCCCCAGCATTTT
CDR3 protein: CASSPGGAGNQPQHF

clone size: .
V gene: TRBV20-1
J gene: TRBJ1-6
D gene: .
CDR3 DNA: TGCAGTGCTAGTCGGGAGGGGGTAATCGGAAATTCACCCCTCCACTTT
CDR3 protein: CSASREGVIGNSPLHF

clone size: .
V gene: TRBV9
J gene: TRBJ2-3
D gene: .
CDR3 DNA: TGTGCCAGCAGCGTAGGTGCGGGCGGAGACACAGATACGCAGTATTTT
CDR3 protein: CASSVGAGGDTDTQYF

clone size: .
V gene: TRBV13
J gene: TRBJ2-5
D gene: TRBD2
CDR3 DNA: TGTGCCAGCAGCTTAAGGGCTAGCGGGGGGATAGAGACCCAGTACTTC
CDR3 protein: CASSLRASGGIETQYF

clone size: .
V gene: TRBV6-2/TRBV6-3
J gene: TRBJ1-5
D gene: TRBD1
CDR3 DNA: TGTGCCAGCAGTACCGACAGGGCCAACTATCAGCCCCAGCATTTT
CDR3 protein: CASSTDRANYQPQHF

clone size: .
V gene: TRBV6-6
J gene: TRBJ2-6
D gene: .
CDR3 DNA: TGTGCCGGACACCCGCCTGGGGCCAACGTCCTGACTTTC
CDR3 protein: CAGHPPGANVLTF

clone size: .
V gene: TRBV4-1
J gene: TRBJ2-4
D gene: .
CDR3 DNA: TGCGCCAGCAGCCAAGGAGTGATTTCGGGGAGGAGAGCCAAAAACATTCAGTACTTC
CDR3 protein: CASSQGVISGRRAKNIQYF

clone size: .
V gene: TRBV12-3/TRBV12-4
J gene: TRBJ1-1
D gene: TRBD1
CDR3 DNA: TGTGCCAGCAGTTTCGGACAGGGGGCGGAAGCTTTCTTT
CDR3 protein: CASSFGQGAEAFF

clone size: .
V gene: TRBV19
J gene: TRBJ1-1
D gene: .
CDR3 DNA: TGTGCCAGTAGATCGGAGGAGGTTAACACTGAAGCTTTCTTT
CDR3 protein: CASRSEEVNTEAFF

clone size: .
V gene: TRBV5-1
J gene: TRBJ2-3
D gene: TRBD1
CDR3 DNA: TGCGCCAGCAGCTTGATGACAGGGGGCACAGATACGCAGTATTTT
CDR3 protein: CASSLMTGGTDTQYF

clone size: .
V gene: TRBV6-5
J gene: TRBJ1-2
D gene: .
CDR3 DNA: TGTGCCAGCACCGGGGTACGCCCTAACTATGGCTACACCTTC
CDR3 protein: CASTGVRPNYGYTF

clone size: .
V gene: TRBV7-9
J gene: TRBJ2-7
D gene: TRBD2
CDR3 DNA: TGTGCCAGCAGCCAAGCGGGGGCCCCCTACGAGCAGTACTTC
CDR3 protein: CASSQAGAPYEQYF

clone size: .
V gene: TRBV5-4
J gene: TRBJ1-6
D gene: .
CDR3 DNA: TGTGCCAGCAGCGGGGGGTCCACCTCACCCCTCCACTTT
CDR3 protein: CASSGGSTSPLHF

clone size: .
V gene: TRBV5-1
J gene: TRBJ1-3
D gene: TRBD1
CDR3 DNA: TGCGCCAGCAGCTCCTTACAGGGGGGAAACACCATATATTTT
CDR3 protein: CASSSLQGGNTIYF